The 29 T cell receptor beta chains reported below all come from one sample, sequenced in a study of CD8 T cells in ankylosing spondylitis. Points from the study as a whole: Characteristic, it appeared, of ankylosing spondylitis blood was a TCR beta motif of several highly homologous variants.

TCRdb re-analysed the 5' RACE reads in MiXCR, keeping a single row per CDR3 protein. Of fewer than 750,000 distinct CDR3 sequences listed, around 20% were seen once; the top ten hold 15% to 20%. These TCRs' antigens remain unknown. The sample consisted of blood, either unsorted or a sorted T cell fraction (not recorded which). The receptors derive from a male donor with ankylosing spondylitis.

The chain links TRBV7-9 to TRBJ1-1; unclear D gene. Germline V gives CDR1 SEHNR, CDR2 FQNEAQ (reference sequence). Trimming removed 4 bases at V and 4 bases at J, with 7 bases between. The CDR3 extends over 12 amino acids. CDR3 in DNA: TGTGCCAGCAGCTCAACGACCACTGAAGCTTTCTTT. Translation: CASSSTTTEAFF.

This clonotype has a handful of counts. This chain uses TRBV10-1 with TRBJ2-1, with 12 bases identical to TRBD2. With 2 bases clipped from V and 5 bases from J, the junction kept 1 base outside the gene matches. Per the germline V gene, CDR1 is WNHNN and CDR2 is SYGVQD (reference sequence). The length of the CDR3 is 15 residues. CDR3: CASSEASGGDNEQFF. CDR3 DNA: TGCGCCAGCAGTGAGGCTAGCGGGGGGGACAATGAGCAGTTCTTC.

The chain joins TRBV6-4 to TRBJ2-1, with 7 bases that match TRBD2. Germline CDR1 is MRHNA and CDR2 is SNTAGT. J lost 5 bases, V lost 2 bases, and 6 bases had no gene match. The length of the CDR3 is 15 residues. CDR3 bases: TGTGCCAGCAGTGACACCGGGAGGACTGACAATGAGCAGTTCTTC. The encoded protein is CASSDTGRTDNEQFF.

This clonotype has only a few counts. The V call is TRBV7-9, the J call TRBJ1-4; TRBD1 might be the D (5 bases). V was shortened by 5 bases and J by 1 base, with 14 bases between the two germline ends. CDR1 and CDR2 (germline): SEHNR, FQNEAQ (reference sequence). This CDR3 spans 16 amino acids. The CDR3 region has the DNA TGTGCCAGCAGCCCGACGCTGGGGGTAACTAATGAAAAACTGTTTTTT. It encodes CASSPTLGVTNEKLFF.

CDR3 bases: TGTGCCAGCTCCCCTGAGGGGGGCACTAATGAAAAACTGTTTTTT. This gives the protein CASSPEGGTNEKLFF. This chain links TRBV12-3 or TRBV12-4 with TRBJ1-4; a possible D gene is TRBD1 (6 bases). The CDR3 is 15 residues long. Trimming pared 8 bases from V and 2 bases from J, leaving 15 bases between.

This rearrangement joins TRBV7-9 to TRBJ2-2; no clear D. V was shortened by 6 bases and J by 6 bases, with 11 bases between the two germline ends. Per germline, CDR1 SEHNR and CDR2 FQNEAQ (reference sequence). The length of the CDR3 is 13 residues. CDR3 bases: TGTGCCAGCAGATACACGGTCGCCGGGGAGCTGTTTTTT. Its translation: CASRYTVAGELFF. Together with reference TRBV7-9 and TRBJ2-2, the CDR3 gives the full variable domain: DTGVSQNPRHKITKRGQNVTFRCDPISEHNRLYWYRQTLGQGPEFLTYFQNEAQLEKSRLLSDRFSAERPKGSFSTLEIQRTEQGDSAMYLCASRYTVAGELFFGEGSRLTVL.

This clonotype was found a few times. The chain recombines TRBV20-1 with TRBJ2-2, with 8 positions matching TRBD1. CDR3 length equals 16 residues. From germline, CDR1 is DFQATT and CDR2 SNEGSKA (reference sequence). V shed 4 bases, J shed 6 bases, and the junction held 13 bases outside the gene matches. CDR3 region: CSATNPQGAPAGELFF. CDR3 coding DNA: TGCAGTGCTACTAACCCGCAGGGGGCGCCGGCCGGGGAGCTGTTTTTT.

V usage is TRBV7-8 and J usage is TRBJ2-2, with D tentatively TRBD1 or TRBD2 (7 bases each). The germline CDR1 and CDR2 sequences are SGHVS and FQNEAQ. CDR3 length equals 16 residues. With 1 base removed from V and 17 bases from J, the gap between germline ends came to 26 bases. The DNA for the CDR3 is TGTGCCAGCAGCTTAGTAGGGGACAGCGAACACCGGGGGGCATTTTTT. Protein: CASSLVGDSEHRGAFF.

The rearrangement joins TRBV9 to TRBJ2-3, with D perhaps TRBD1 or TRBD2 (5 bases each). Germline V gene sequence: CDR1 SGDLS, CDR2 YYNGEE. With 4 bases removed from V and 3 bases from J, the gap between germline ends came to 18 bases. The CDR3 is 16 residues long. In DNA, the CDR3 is TGTGCCAGCAGCCGTATACTAGGGGTAGGAACAGATACGCAGTATTTT. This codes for CASSRILGVGTDTQYF.

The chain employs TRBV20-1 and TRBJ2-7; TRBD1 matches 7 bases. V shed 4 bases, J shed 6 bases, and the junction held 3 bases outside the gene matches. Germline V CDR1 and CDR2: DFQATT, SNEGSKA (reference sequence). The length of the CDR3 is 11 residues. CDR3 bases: TGCAGTGCTACGACAGGGTCCGAGCAGTACTTC. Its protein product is CSATTGSEQYF.

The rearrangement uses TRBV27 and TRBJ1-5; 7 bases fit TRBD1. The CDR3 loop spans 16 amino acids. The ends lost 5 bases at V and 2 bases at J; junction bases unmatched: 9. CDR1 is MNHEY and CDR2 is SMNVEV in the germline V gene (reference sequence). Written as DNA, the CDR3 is TGTGCCAGCAGTCCGGGACAGCCAGGAGGCAATCAGCCCCAGCATTTT. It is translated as CASSPGQPGGNQPQHF.

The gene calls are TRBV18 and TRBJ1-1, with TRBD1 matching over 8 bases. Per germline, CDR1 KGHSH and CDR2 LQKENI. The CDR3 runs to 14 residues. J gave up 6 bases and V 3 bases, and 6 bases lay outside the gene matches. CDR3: CASSPGQGWPEAFF. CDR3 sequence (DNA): TGTGCCAGCTCACCCGGACAGGGCTGGCCTGAAGCTTTCTTT.

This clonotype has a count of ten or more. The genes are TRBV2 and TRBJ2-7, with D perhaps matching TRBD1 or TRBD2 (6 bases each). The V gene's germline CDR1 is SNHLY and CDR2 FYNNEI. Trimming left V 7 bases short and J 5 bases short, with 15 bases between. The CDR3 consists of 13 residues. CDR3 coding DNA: TGTGCCAGCACCCTGGGAAGGGGGGACGAGCAGTACTTC. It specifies CASTLGRGDEQYF.

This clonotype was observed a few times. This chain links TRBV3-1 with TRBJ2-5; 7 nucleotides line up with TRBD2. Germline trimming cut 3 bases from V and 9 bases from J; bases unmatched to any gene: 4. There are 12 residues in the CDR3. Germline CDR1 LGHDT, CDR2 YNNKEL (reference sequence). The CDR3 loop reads CASSHAGVSQYF. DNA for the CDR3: TGTGCCAGCAGCCACGCGGGAGTGTCCCAGTACTTC.

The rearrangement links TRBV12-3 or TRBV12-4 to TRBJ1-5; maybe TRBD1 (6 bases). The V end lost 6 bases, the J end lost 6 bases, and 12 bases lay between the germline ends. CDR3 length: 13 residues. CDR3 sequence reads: CASSTQGIQPQHF. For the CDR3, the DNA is TGTGCCAGCAGCACACAGGGTATTCAGCCCCAGCATTTT.

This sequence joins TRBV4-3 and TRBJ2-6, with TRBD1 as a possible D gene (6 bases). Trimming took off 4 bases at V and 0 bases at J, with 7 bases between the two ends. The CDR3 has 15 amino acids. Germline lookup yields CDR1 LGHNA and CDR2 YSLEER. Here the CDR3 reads CASSPGDSGANVLTF. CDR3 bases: TGCGCCAGCAGCCCAGGGGACTCTGGGGCCAACGTCCTGACTTTC.

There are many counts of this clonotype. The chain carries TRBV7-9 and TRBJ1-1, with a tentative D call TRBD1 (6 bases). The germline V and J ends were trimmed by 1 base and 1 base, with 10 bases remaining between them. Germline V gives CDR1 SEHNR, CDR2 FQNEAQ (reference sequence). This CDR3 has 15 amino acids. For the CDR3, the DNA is TGTGCCAGCAGCTTAGATGGAGGGGGGAACACTGAAGCTTTCTTT. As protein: CASSLDGGGNTEAFF.

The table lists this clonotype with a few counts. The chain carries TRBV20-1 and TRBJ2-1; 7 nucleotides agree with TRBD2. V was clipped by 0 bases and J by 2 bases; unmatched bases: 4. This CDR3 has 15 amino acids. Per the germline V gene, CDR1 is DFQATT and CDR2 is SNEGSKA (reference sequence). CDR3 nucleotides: TGCAGTGCTAGAGATCTAGCGGAGACCTACAATGAGCAGTTCTTC. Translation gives CSARDLAETYNEQFF.

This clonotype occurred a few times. CDR3 amino acids: CSVDREAFF. CDR3 coding DNA: TGCAGCGTTGACCGTGAAGCTTTCTTT. The chain is built from TRBV29-1 and TRBJ1-1, with D hard to call. The V end was cut by 3 bases, the J end by 7 bases, with 3 bases between. CDR3 length equals 9 residues. Germline V gives CDR1 SQVTM, CDR2 ANQGSEA.

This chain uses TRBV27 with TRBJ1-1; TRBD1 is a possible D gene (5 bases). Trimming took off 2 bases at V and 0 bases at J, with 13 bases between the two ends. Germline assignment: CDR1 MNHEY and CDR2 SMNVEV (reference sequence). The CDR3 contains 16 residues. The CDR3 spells CASSLRPGLMNTEAFF. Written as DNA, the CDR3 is TGTGCCAGCAGTTTAAGACCGGGACTCATGAACACTGAAGCTTTCTTT.

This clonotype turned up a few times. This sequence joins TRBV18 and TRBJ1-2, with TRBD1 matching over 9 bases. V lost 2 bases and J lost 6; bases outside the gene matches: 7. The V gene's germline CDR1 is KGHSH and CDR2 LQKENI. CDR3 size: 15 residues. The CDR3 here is CASSPNTGGADGYTF. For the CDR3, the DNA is TGTGCCAGCTCACCAAATACAGGGGGCGCCGATGGCTACACCTTC.

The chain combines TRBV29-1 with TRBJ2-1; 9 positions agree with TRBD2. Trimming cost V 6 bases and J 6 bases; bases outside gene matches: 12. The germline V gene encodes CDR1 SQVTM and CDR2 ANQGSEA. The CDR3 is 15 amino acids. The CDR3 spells CSVAGEASGTNEQFF. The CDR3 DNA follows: TGCAGCGTCGCAGGGGAGGCTAGCGGGACCAATGAGCAGTTCTTC.

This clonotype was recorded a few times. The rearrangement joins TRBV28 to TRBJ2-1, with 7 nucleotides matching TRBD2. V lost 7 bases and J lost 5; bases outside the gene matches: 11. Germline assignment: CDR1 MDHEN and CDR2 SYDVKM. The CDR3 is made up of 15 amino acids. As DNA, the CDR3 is TGTGCCAGCATCACCTGGGGGGGACCCCACAATGAGCAGTTCTTC. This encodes CASITWGGPHNEQFF.

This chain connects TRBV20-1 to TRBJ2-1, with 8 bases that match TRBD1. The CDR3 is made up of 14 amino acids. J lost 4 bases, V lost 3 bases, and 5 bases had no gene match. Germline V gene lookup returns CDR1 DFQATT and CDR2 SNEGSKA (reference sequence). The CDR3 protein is CSASPGTGYNEQFF. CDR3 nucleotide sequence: TGCAGTGCTAGCCCCGGGACAGGATACAATGAGCAGTTCTTC.

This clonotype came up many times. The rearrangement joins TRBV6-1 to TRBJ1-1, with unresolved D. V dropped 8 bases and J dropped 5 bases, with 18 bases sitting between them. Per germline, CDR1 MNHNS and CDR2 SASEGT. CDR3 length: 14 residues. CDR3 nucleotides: TGTGCCAGCCTTACCAGGACGGGGAGGACTGAAGCTTTCTTT. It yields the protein CASLTRTGRTEAFF.

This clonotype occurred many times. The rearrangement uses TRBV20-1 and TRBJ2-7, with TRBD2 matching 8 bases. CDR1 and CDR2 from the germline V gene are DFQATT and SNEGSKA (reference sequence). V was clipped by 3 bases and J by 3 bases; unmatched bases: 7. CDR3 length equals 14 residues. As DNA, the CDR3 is TGCAGTGCTAGTGCGAGCGGGAGTTTCTACGAGCAGTACTTC. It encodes CSASASGSFYEQYF.

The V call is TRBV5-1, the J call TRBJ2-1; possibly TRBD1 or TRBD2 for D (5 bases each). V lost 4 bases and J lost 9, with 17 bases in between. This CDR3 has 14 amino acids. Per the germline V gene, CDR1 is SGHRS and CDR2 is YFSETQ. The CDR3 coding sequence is TGCGCCAGCAGCCCCCCCGAGGGGTTGGCTGAGCAGTTCTTC. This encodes CASSPPEGLAEQFF. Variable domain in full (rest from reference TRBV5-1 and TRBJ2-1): KAGVTQTPRYLIKTRGQQVTLSCSPISGHRSVSWYQQTPGQGLQFLFEYFSETQRNKGNFPGRFSGRQFSNSRSEMNVSTLELGDSALYLCASSPPEGLAEQFFGPGTRLTVL.

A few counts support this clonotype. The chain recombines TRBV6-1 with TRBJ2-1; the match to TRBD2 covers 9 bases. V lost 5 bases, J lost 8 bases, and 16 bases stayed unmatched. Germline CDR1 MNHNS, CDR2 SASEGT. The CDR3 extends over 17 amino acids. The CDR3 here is CASSPQRSGRVGDEQFF. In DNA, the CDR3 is TGTGCCAGCAGTCCCCAGCGTAGCGGGAGAGTAGGCGATGAGCAGTTCTTC.

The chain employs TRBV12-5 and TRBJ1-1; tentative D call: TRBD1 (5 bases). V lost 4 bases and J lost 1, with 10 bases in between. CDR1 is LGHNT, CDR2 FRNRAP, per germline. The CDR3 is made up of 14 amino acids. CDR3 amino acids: CASGSSDRNTEAFF. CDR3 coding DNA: TGTGCTAGTGGTTCATCCGACAGGAACACTGAAGCTTTCTTT.